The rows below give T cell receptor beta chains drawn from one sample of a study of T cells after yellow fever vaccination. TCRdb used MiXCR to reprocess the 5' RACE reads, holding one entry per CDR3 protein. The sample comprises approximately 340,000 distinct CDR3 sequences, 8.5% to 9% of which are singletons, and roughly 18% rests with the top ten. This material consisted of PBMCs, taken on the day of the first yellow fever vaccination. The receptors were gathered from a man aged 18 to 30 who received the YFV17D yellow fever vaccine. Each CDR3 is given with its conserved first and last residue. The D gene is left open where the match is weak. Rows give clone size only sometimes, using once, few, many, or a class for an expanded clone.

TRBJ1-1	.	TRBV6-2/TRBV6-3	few	TGTGCCAGCAGTCCTAGACAGACTGAAGCTTTCTTT	CASSPRQTEAFF
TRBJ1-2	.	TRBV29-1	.	TGCAGCGTTGAAGCGGCGGGGGGGGAGGATGGCTACACCTTC	CSVEAAGGEDGYTF
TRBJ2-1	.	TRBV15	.	TGTGCCACCAGCAGGGTTGGCGTGGGGCAGTTCTTC	CATSRVGVGQFF
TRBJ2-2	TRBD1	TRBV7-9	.	TGTGCCAGCAGCTTGAGGGACAGGAGCACCGGGGAGCTGTTTTTT	CASSLRDRSTGELFF
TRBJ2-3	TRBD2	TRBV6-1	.	TGTGCCAGCAGACCCCGGGGGGGCACAGATACGCAGTATTTT	CASRPRGGTDTQYF
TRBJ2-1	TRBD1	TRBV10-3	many	TGTGCCATCAGGGGGACAGGGGTGTATAATGAGCAGTTCTTC	CAIRGTGVYNEQFF
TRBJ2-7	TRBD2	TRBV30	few	TGTGCCGCCCTACTAGCGGGGGCCTCCTACGAGCAGTACTTC	CAALLAGASYEQYF
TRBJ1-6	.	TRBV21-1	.	TGTGCCAGCAGCAAAGTGATTGGACAGGTGGATTCACCCCTCCACTTT	CASSKVIGQVDSPLHF
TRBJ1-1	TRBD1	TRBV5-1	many	TGCGCCAGCAGCTTGTCTCCAGGGGGATTAGTGGAAGCTTTCTTT	CASSLSPGGLVEAFF
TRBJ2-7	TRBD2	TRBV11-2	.	TGTGCCAGCAGCTTAGGACGGGACTACTCCTACGAGCAGTACTTC	CASSLGRDYSYEQYF
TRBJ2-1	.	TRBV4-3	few	TGCGCCAGCAGCCCGGCCGGAGGCCTGGGGGCCAATGAGCAGTTCTTC	CASSPAGGLGANEQFF
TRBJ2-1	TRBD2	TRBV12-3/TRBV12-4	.	TGTGCCAGCAGTTTAGGGCTAGCGGGGGACCAGTTCTTC	CASSLGLAGDQFF
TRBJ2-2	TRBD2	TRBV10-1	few	TGCGCCAGCAGTGACCAGCGGGGACCGAACACCGGGGAGCTGTTTTTT	CASSDQRGPNTGELFF
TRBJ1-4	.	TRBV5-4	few	TGTGCCAGCAGCACCCGGGACGGTAATGAAAAACTGTTTTTT	CASSTRDGNEKLFF
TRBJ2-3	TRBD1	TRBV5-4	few	TGTGCCAGCAGCCCGGACAGGGTTGGTTCAGATACGCAGTATTTT	CASSPDRVGSDTQYF